This T cell receptor (beta chain) came from a study of T cell responses to AZD1222 COVID-19 vaccine. Method: immunoSEQ multiplex PCR; TCRdb's copy keeps in-frame clones and lacks some. The table lists approximately 270,000 clones, roughly 93% of them singletons, with roughly 0.6% in the top ten. The CDR3 covers 19 residues. The ends lost 8 bases at V and 0 bases at J; junction bases unmatched: 18. Germline V gives CDR1 MDHEN, CDR2 SYDVKM. The clonotype was recovered from an adult who received the AZD1222 COVID-19 vaccine. The J gene is TRBJ1-5, the V gene TRBV28; 8 bases are a match to TRBD1. Sample: peripheral blood, taken 28 days after the second AZD1222 dose. CDR3 DNA sequence: TGTGCCAGCCGCTCCCTGGGAGGGACAGGTGGATATAGCAATCAGCCCCAGCATTTT. Translation gives CASRSLGGTGGYSNQPQHF.